These 7 T cell receptor beta chains were all obtained from the same sample, sequenced in a study of blood T cell repertoires in COVID-19. The table came from immunoSEQ multiplex PCR; TCRdb's copy has only in-frame clones and leaves some out. The sample yields 120,000 or so clones, roughly 90% seen once. The sequencing sample was made of peripheral blood. The receptors derive from a man aged 50 to 59 with acute or convalescent COVID-19.

This clone was seen a few times. The V call is TRBV6-5, the J call TRBJ2-3; D is perhaps TRBD1 (5 bases). Per germline, CDR1 MNHEY and CDR2 SVGAGI. This CDR3 spans 16 amino acids. Trimming shortened V by 1 base and J by 0 bases, and 11 bases separated the two germline ends. CDR3 bases: TGTGCCAGCAGTTACTTAAGGGGTTTTAGCACAGATACGCAGTATTTT. It yields the protein CASSYLRGFSTDTQYF.

The J gene is TRBJ1-1, the V gene TRBV19; D unresolved. Germline CDR1 is LNHDA and CDR2 is SQIVND (reference sequence). This CDR3 comprises 12 residues. Deletions cut 8 bases from V and 4 bases from J, with 11 bases between. The CDR3 coding sequence is TGTGCCAGTCTGCGACTAGGCACTGAAGCTTTCTTT. Amino acids: CASLRLGTEAFF.

This chain links TRBV7-9 with TRBJ1-2, with 9 bases lining up with TRBD1. This CDR3 comprises 15 residues. The V segment lost 2 bases and the J segment 7 bases; nucleotides outside the gene matches: 8. Per germline, CDR1 SEHNR and CDR2 FQNEAQ (reference sequence). CDR3 sequence reads: CASSLFLTGGSGYTF. In nucleotides, the CDR3 is TGTGCCAGCAGCTTATTTTTGACAGGGGGATCTGGCTACACCTTC.

CDR3 amino acids: CASSLKERGGETQYF. The CDR3 nucleotides are TGCGCCAGCAGCTTGAAAGAACGGGGAGGGGAGACCCAGTACTTC. The genes are TRBV5-1 and TRBJ2-5; 7 nucleotides align to TRBD2. Germline loops: CDR1 SGHRS, CDR2 YFSETQ. V lost 1 base and J lost 5; bases outside the gene matches: 8. This CDR3 has 15 residues.

The genes are TRBV12-3 or TRBV12-4 and TRBJ2-7; 7 bases are shared with TRBD1. The CDR3 loop spans 13 amino acids. Unmatched junction bases numbered 7, after V lost 6 bases and J lost 5 bases. The CDR3 region has the DNA TGTGCCAGCAGCCTAGACAGGGCCCACGAGCAGTACTTC. Amino acids: CASSLDRAHEQYF.

The CDR3 DNA reads as TGTGCCAGCAGTGAAGCGCGTCAGGGGGGATTTAACTATGGCTACACCTTC. This translates into CASSEARQGGFNYGYTF. The V and J genes are TRBV2 and TRBJ1-2, with TRBD1 identical over 7 bases. The CDR3 covers 17 residues. The J segment lost 1 base and the V segment lost 0 bases, leaving 8 bases of the junction unmatched. Germline CDR1 reads SNHLY; CDR2 reads FYNNEI. Filled out from reference TRBV2 and TRBJ1-2, the complete variable domain reads EPEVTQTPSHQVTQMGQEVILRCVPISNHLYFYWYRQILGQKVEFLVSFYNNEISEKSEIFDDQFSVERPDGSNFTLKIRSTKLEDSAMYFCASSEARQGGFNYGYTFGSGTRLTVV.

This clone was found once. This chain joins TRBV12-3 or TRBV12-4 and TRBJ2-7; tentatively, D is TRBD1 (6 bases). This CDR3 contains 13 residues. Trimming took off 2 bases at V and 3 bases at J, with 8 bases between the two ends. In DNA, the CDR3 is TGTGCCAGCAGTTTAAAACAGGGCTACGAGCAGTACTTC. Its translation is CASSLKQGYEQYF.